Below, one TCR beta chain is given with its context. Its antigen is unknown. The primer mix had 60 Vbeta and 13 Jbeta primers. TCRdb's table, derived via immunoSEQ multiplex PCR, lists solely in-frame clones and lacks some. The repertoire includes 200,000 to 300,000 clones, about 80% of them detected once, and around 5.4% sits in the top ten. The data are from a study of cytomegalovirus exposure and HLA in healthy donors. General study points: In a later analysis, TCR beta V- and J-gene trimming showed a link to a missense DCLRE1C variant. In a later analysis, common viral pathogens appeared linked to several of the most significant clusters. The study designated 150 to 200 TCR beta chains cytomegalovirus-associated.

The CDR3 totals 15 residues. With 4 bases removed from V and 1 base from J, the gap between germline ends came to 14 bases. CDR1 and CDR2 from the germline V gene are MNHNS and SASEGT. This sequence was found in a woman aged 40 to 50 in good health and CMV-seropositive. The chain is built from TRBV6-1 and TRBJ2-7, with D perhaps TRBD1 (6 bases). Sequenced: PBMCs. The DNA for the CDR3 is TGTGCCAGCAGTGCGAGACCAACAGGGTCCTACGAGCAGTACTTC. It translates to CASSARPTGSYEQYF.